Listed below are T cell receptor beta chains from one sample, sequenced in a study of blood T cells in healthy people across ages. MiXCR, applied by TCRdb to the 5' RACE reads, yields one record per CDR3 protein. The profile covers approximately 820,000 distinct CDR3 sequences, with roughly 44% appearing a single time and roughly a fifth taken by the ten largest. Material: blood. These receptors were obtained from a man in his fifties or sixties in good health. CDR3s include the opening cysteine and the closing phenylalanine or tryptophan. The D gene is left open where the match is weak. The size field is filled for only some rows; it gives once, few, many or a size class.

d_gene,abundance,v_gene,j_gene,CDR3nt,CDR3aa
.,many,TRBV12-3/TRBV12-4,TRBJ1-4,TGTGCCAGCAGTCTGACAGGCTTGGGTAAACTGTTTTTT,CASSLTGLGKLFF
.,.,TRBV7-9,TRBJ1-5,TGTGCCAGCAGCTTAGGTGGGGGCGCGGGGCAGCCCCAGCATTTT,CASSLGGGAGQPQHF
.,.,TRBV29-1,TRBJ1-5,TGCAGCGTTGGAGTAGGTGCAAATAGCAATCAGCCCCAGCATTTT,CSVGVGANSNQPQHF
TRBD2,.,TRBV20-1,TRBJ2-7,TGCAGTGCTACGACTAGCGGCGATAATTCCTACGAGCAGTACTTC,CSATTSGDNSYEQYF
.,once,TRBV21-1,TRBJ1-1,TGTGCCAACAGCAAGGGTCAACTGGTAAACACTGAAGCTTTCTTT,CANSKGQLVNTEAFF
TRBD1,few,TRBV27,TRBJ1-2,TGTGCCAGCAGTTTCGTACAGGGGGCAGGGGGCTACACCTTC,CASSFVQGAGGYTF
TRBD1,.,TRBV5-1,TRBJ2-3,TGCGCCAGCATTCCGGACAGGGAAGTTGGAGATACGCAGTATTTT,CASIPDREVGDTQYF
.,.,TRBV6-2/TRBV6-3,TRBJ2-7,TGTGCCAGCAGTCGCCGAGACAGGCCGCCCTACGAGCAGTACTTC,CASSRRDRPPYEQYF
.,.,TRBV20-1,TRBJ2-1,TGCAGTGCTAGAACCCGGGGGTTAAGCTCCTACAATGAGCAGTTCTTC,CSARTRGLSSYNEQFF
.,.,TRBV20-1,TRBJ1-1,TGCAGTGCTCCTAGTGGCACTGAAGCTTTCTTT,CSAPSGTEAFF
TRBD1,.,TRBV15,TRBJ1-5,TGTGCCACCAGCAAGACAGGGTACTCTCAGCCCCAGCATTTT,CATSKTGYSQPQHF
.,few,TRBV7-2,TRBJ2-3,TGTGCCAGCAGCAAACTAGAAAATACGCAGTATTTT,CASSKLENTQYF
.,.,TRBV5-6,TRBJ1-5,TGTGCCAGCAGCTTGGCCCACAGGAGCAATCAGCCCCAGCATTTT,CASSLAHRSNQPQHF
.,once,TRBV12-3/TRBV12-4,TRBJ2-7,TGTGCCAGCAGTTTCCTACGGTCCAGTCAGGGTATCAACGGGCAGTACTTC,CASSFLRSSQGINGQYF
.,many,TRBV7-3,TRBJ2-7,TGTGCCAGCAGCTTAACGCCTCTCTCGCCGCGGCTCCACGAGCAGTACTTC,CASSLTPLSPRLHEQYF
.,.,TRBV15,TRBJ2-7,TGTGCCACCAGCAGTTCGGGGGGCAACTACGAGCAGTACTTC,CATSSSGGNYEQYF
TRBD1,few,TRBV15,TRBJ2-7,TGTGCCACCAGACCAGAAATTGGACAGGAGTACTTC,CATRPEIGQEYF
.,few,TRBV29-1,TRBJ1-1,TGCAGCGTTTTACACAATGAAGCTTTCTTT,CSVLHNEAFF
.,many,TRBV20-1,TRBJ2-1,TGCAGTGCTAGAGATGACCAGGTCACCTACAATGAGCAGTTCTTC,CSARDDQVTYNEQFF
TRBD2,few,TRBV11-3,TRBJ2-1,TGTGCCAGCAGCCCCGGGACTAGCGGGGATGAGCAGTTCTTC,CASSPGTSGDEQFF
TRBD1,.,TRBV12-5,TRBJ2-1,TGTGCTAGTGGTTCGGGACAGGGGATTAGTGAGCAGTTCTTC,CASGSGQGISEQFF
.,.,TRBV7-3,TRBJ2-3,TGTGCCAGCAGCCCCTCAGGCGGGGCTAGCACAGATACGCAGTATTTT,CASSPSGGASTDTQYF
TRBD1,.,TRBV3-1,TRBJ1-5,TGTGCCAGCAGCCAAGAAAGCCCCGGGACAGGGAGTTATCAGCCCCAGCATTTT,CASSQESPGTGSYQPQHF
.,few,TRBV5-1,TRBJ2-3,TGCGCCAGCAGCGTGAGGGTTGGAGCAGATACGCAGTATTTT,CASSVRVGADTQYF
TRBD1,few,TRBV20-1,TRBJ1-1,TGCAGTGCTAGACTGCCCGGGACAGGGTTTAGGATGGCTGAAGCTTTCTTT,CSARLPGTGFRMAEAFF
TRBD1,.,TRBV5-6,TRBJ1-5,TGTGCCAGCAGCCGTCGGACAGGGGACAATCAGCCCCAGCATTTT,CASSRRTGDNQPQHF
.,few,TRBV7-2,TRBJ2-5,TGTGCCAGCAGCTTATTTGGACAGCAAGAGACCCAGTACTTC,CASSLFGQQETQYF